This T cell receptor (beta chain) was identified in a study of T-cell reconstitution after alpha-beta-depleted transplantation in children (dated by TCRdb to 2016 to 2018). Notes on the research overall: The study quantitatively tracked T-cell immune reconstitution after TCRalphabeta/CD19-depleted allogeneic hematopoietic cell transplantation in children using TCR repertoire profiling.

The germline V gene specifies SQVTM as CDR1 and ANQGSEA as CDR2. V is cut by 4 bases and J by 8 bases, and the space between the germline ends is 24 bases. The CDR3 runs 16 amino acids, cysteine and phenylalanine included. The entry retains the CDR3 DNA only, 48 bases that are in frame from base 1. Of note for this clonotype: This receptor's antigen is unknown. One base away lies a much larger clone, so this may be a sequencing read error.

Library preparation was by PCR. Instrument used: Illumina HiSeq 2500. TCR library preparation used molecular barcoding, with unique molecular identifiers applied to normalize quantification of the TCRbeta repertoire. The public reads were quality trimmed at Q25 with fastp and then assembled into clones with MiXCR by TCRdb, keeping productive beta chains. Entries that share a CDR3 protein sequence are merged under the most common genes and DNA. The sample records around 87,000 distinct CDR3 sequences, 7% to 10% of which are singletons. The ten largest clones represent 6.9% of the sample. The sequence came from a human donor who donated a stem cell graft to a child with congenital amegakaryocytic thrombocytopenia. The chain links TRBV29-1 with TRBJ2-1; the D segment is perhaps TRBD1 or TRBD2, each sharing 5 matched bases. The sequenced sample was PBMCs from the stem cell graft donor, obtained from the stem cell graft. The nucleotide sequence reads as follows: TGCAGCGTTGCCTCCGAAACTAGGGGATTATACGATGAGCAGTTCTTC. The translation is CSVASETRGLYDEQFF.